This T cell receptor (beta chain) was recorded in a study of blood T cell repertoires in COVID-19. Across the whole study: Sites in the United States, Italy and Spain provided acute and convalescent COVID-19 samples.

The CDR3 is made up of 15 amino acids. The V segment lost 2 bases and the J segment 5 bases; nucleotides outside the gene matches: 3. CDR1 is SGHAT, CDR2 FQNNGV, per germline. This clone is a singleton in its sample. Assay used: immunoSEQ multiplex PCR; TCRdb lists only in-frame clones, some missing. The sample holds fewer than 350,000 clones, roughly 90% seen once. This clonotype was obtained from a woman aged 25 to 45 with COVID-19, enrolled during active disease. The genes are TRBV11-2 and TRBJ2-5; TRBD1 matches 12 bases. Material: peripheral blood. The CDR3 bases are TGTGCCAGCAGCTTACCGGGACAGGGGGCCGAGACCCAGTACTTC. This gives the protein CASSLPGQGAETQYF.